Below, 2 T cell receptor beta chains from the same sample are listed, as sequenced in a study of T cell repertoires in cytomegalovirus infection. TCRdb reprocessed the reads with MiXCR, giving one entry per CDR3 protein. Among some 100,000 distinct CDR3 sequences listed, 20% to 30% were seen once. Sequenced sample: CD8+ T cells from PBMCs. The origin of the receptors is a human donor in good health (CMV status not recorded). Some clones in this sample may be carry-over from other donors' samples.

V gene TRBV6-2 or TRBV6-3 combines with J gene TRBJ2-5; 12 bases are shared with TRBD2. The junction had 9 bases not matched to a gene; V was cut back by 5 bases and J by 2 bases. The CDR3 loop spans 17 amino acids. CDR1 MNHEY and CDR2 SVGEGT come from the germline V gene. CDR3 sequence: CASSNEASGRVQETQYF. CDR3 nucleotide sequence: TGTGCCAGCAGTAACGAGGCTAGCGGGAGGGTTCAAGAGACCCAGTACTTC.

At least ten counts were recorded for this clonotype. The chain carries TRBV7-2 and TRBJ2-3; 10 bases line up with TRBD2. The V gene's germline CDR1 is SGHTA and CDR2 FQGNSA. V shed 7 bases, J shed 2 bases, and the junction held 9 bases outside the gene matches. CDR3 length: 16 residues. DNA for the CDR3: TGTGCCAGCAACTTTCGAAGCGGGAGGGCCACAGATACGCAGTATTTT. Protein: CASNFRSGRATDTQYF.